This TCR beta chain is drawn from a study of cytomegalovirus exposure and HLA in healthy donors. Study-wide points: Cytomegalovirus-associated TCR beta chains were listed, numbering 150 to 200. Many donors shared some public TCRs, even though most TCR sequences were rare.

Separation from the approximately 720-subject first cohort characterized the roughly 120-subject validation cohort, to which the donors belonged. Generated by immunoSEQ multiplex PCR, the TCRdb table keeps only in-frame clones and is missing some. The profile covers about 49,000 clones, with approximately 95% appearing a single time and roughly 8% taken by the ten largest. On this clone itself: Antigen: not known.

The clonotype was recovered from a woman between 18 and 29 years old in good health and CMV-seropositive. Source material: PBMCs.

In DNA form, the CDR3 reads TGTGCCAGCAGACCTACAGGGGCTATGAGCAATCAGCCCCAGCATTTT. This gives the protein CASRPTGAMSNQPQHF. J is TRBJ1-5 and V is TRBV7-2; TRBD1 agrees at 7 bases. Trimming at V came to 6 bases and at J to 1 base, leaving 9 bases not matched to a gene. Germline values: CDR1 SGHTA, CDR2 FQGNSA. The CDR3 is 16 amino acids. The variable domain in full, completed from reference TRBV7-2 and TRBJ1-5, reads GAGVSQSPSNKVTEKGKDVELRCDPISGHTALYWYRQSLGQGLEFLIYFQGNSAPDKSGLPSDRFSAERTGGSVSTLTIQRTQQEDSAVYLCASRPTGAMSNQPQHFGDGTRLSIL.